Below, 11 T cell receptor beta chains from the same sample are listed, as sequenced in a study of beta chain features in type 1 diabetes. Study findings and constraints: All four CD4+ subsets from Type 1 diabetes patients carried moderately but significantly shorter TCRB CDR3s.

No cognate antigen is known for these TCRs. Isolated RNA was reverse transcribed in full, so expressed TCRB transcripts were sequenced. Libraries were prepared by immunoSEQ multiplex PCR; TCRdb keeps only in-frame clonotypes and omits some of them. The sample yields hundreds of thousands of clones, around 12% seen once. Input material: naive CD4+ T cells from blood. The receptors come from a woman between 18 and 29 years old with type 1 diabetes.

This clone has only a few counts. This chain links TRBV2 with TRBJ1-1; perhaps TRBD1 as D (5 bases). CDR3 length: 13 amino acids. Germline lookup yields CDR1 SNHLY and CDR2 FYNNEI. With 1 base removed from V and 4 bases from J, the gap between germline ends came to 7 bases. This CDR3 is CASSEGGVTEAFF. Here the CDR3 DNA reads TGTGCCAGCAGTGAAGGGGGGGTCACTGAAGCTTTCTTT.

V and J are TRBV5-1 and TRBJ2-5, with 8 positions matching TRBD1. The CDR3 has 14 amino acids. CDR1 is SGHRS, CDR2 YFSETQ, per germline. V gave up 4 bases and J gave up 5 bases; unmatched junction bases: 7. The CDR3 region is CASSPRTGPETQYF. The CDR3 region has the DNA TGCGCCAGCAGCCCCAGGACAGGGCCGGAGACCCAGTACTTC.

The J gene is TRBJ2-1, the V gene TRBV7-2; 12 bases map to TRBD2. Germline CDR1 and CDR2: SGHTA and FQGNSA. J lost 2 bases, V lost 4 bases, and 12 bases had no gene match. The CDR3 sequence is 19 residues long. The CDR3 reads CASSSIHLAGGPAYNEQFF. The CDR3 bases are TGTGCCAGCAGCTCCATCCACCTAGCGGGGGGGCCAGCCTACAATGAGCAGTTCTTC.

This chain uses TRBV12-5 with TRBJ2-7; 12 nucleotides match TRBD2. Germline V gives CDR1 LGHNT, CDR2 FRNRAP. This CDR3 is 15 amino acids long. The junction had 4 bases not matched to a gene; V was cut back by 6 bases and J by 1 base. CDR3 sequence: CASGLTSGGSYEQYF. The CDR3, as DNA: TGTGCTAGTGGCTTGACTAGCGGGGGTTCCTACGAGCAGTACTTC.

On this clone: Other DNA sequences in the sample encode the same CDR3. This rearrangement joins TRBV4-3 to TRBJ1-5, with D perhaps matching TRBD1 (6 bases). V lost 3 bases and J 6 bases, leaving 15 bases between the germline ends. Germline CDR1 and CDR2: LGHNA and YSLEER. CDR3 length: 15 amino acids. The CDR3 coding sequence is TGCGCCAGCAGCCAGGACAGTCGAGGAGGTCAGCCCCAGCATTTT. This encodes CASSQDSRGGQPQHF.

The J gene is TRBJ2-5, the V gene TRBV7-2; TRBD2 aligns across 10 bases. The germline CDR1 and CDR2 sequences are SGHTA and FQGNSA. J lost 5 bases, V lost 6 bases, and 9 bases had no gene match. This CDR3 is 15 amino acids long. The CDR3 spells CASSPSGGAYETQYF. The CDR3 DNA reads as TGTGCCAGCAGTCCCAGCGGGGGGGCCTATGAGACCCAGTACTTC.

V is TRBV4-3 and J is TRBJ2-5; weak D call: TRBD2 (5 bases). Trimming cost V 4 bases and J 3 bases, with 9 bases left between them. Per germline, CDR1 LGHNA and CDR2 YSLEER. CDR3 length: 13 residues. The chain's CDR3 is CASSPQEEETQYF. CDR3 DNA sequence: TGCGCCAGCAGCCCGCAGGAGGAAGAGACCCAGTACTTC.

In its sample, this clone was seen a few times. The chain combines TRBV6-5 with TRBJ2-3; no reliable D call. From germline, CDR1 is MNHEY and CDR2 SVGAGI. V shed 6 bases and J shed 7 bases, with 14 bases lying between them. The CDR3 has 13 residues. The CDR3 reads CASSTTSRNTQYF. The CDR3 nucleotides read TGTGCCAGCAGCACAACCTCCAGGAATACGCAGTATTTT.

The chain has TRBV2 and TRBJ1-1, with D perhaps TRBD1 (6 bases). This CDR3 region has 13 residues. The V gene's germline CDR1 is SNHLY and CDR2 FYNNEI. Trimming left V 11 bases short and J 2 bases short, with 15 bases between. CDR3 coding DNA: TGTGCCGGGAAAGGACAGCTCAACACTGAAGCTTTCTTT. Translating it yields CAGKGQLNTEAFF.

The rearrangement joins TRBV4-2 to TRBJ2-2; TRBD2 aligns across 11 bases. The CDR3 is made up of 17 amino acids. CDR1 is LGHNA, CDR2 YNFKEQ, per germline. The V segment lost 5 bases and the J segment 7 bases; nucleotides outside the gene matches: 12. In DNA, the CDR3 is TGTGCCAGCAGCATCCCATTAACTAGCGGGGGTAGCGGGGAGCTGTTTTTT. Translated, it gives CASSIPLTSGGSGELFF.

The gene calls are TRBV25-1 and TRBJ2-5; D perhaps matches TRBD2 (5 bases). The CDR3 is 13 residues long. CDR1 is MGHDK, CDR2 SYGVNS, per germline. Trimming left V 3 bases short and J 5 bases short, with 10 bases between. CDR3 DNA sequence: TGTGCCAGCAGTGATCCCGGCGGGGAGACCCAGTACTTC. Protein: CASSDPGGETQYF.